The text below deals with one TCR beta chain. What it binds is not known. The data are from a study of CD8 T cells in ankylosing spondylitis. Study-wide points: Relatively scarce in peripheral blood, disease-linked clones were CD8+. Disease-associated clones were reportedly significantly overrepresented in matched ankylosing spondylitis synovial fluid.

TCRdb analysed the 5' RACE reads with MiXCR anew, one entry per CDR3 protein. The table has approximately 210,000 distinct CDR3 sequences, more than 10% seen once. The ends lost 2 bases at V and 8 bases at J; junction bases unmatched: 8. From germline, CDR1 is MGHRA and CDR2 YSYEKL. The CDR3 is made up of 15 amino acids. Sequencing input: blood, either unsorted or a sorted T cell fraction (not recorded which). The chain carries TRBV4-1 and TRBJ1-2; 10 bases are a match to TRBD1. This clonotype was obtained from a male donor with ankylosing spondylitis or in good health (not recorded which). The CDR3 region has the DNA TGCGCCAGCAGCCAATTTGCCGGGACAGGGGACGGCTACACCTTC. This sequence encodes CASSQFAGTGDGYTF.